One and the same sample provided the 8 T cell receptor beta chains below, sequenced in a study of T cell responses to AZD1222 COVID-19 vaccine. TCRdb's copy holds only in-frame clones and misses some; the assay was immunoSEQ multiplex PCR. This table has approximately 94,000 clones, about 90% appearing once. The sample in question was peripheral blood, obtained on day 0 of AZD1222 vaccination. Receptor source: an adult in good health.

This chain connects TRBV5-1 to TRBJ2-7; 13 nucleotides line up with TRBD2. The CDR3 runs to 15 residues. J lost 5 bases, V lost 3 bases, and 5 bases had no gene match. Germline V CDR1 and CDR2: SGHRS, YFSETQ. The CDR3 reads CASSSLAGGPHEQYF. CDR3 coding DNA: TGCGCCAGCAGCTCACTAGCGGGAGGGCCACACGAGCAGTACTTC.

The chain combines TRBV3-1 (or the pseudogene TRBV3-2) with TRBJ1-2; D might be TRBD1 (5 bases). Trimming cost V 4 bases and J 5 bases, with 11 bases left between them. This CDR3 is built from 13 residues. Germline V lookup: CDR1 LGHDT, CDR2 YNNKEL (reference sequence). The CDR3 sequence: CASSLGRGYGYTF. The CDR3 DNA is TGTGCCAGCAGCCTCGGACGGGGGTATGGCTACACCTTC.

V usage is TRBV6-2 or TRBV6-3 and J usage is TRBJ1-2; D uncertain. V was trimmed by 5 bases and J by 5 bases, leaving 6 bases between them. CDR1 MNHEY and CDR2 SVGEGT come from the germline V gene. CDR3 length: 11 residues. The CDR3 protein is CASSQRYGYTF. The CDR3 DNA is TGTGCCAGCAGTCAGAGGTATGGCTACACCTTC.

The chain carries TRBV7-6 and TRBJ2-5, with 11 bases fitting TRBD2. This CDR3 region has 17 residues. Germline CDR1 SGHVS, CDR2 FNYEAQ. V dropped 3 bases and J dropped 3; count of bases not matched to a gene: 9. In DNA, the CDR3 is TGTGCCAGCAGCTTCTTCCCCATAGCGGGAGGGAAAGAGACCCAGTACTTC. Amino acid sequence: CASSFFPIAGGKETQYF. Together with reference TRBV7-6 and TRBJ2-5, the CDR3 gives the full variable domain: GAGVSQSPRYKVTKRGQDVALRCDPISGHVSLYWYRQALGQGPEFLTYFNYEAQQDKSGLPNDRFSAERPEGSISTLTIQRTEQRDSAMYRCASSFFPIAGGKETQYFGPGTRLLVL.

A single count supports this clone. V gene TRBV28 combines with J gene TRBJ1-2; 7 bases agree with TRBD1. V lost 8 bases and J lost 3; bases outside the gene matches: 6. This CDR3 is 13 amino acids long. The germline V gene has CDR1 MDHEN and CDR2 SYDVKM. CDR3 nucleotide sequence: TGTGCCAGCCAACAGGGGAGTGACTATGGCTACACCTTC. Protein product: CASQQGSDYGYTF.

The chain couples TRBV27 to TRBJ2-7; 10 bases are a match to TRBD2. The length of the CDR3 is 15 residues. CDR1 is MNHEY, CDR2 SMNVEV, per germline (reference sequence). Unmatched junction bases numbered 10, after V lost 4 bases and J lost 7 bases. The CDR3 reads CASSSTQREGLEQYF. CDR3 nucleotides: TGTGCCAGCAGTTCCACCCAGCGGGAGGGGTTGGAGCAGTACTTC.

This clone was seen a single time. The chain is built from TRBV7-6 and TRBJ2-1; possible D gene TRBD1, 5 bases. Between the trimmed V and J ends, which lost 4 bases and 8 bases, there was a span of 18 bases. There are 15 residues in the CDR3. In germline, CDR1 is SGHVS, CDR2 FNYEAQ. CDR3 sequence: CASSSRPDRGDEQFF. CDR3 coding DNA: TGTGCCAGCAGCTCCCGGCCCGACAGAGGCGATGAGCAGTTCTTC. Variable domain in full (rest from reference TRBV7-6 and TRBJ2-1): GAGVSQSPRYKVTKRGQDVALRCDPISGHVSLYWYRQALGQGPEFLTYFNYEAQQDKSGLPNDRFSAERPEGSISTLTIQRTEQRDSAMYRCASSSRPDRGDEQFFGPGTRLTVL.

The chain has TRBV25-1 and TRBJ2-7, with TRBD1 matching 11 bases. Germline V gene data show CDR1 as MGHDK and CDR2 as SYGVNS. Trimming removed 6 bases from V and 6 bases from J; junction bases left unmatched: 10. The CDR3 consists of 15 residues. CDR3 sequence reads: CASSRMGGQGGEQYF. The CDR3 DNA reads TGTGCCAGCAGCAGAATGGGGGGACAGGGGGGCGAGCAGTACTTC.